This TCR beta chain was found in a study of cytomegalovirus exposure and HLA in healthy donors. General study points: Information on immune exposure was restricted to one variable (CMV serostatus). There were some public TCRs occurring in many donors, but most TCR sequences were rare. Analyses of presence and absence presupposed an approximately uniform sequencing depth across donors.

Notes on this clone: Its target is unknown.

Healthy bone marrow donors made up the donor group. V was clipped by 1 base and J by 10 bases; unmatched bases: 11. The CDR3 length is 16 residues. Germline CDR1 SGHDN, CDR2 FVKESK. 13 Jbeta primers and 60 Vbeta primers were used for the PCR. The table came from immunoSEQ multiplex PCR; TCRdb's copy has only in-frame clones and leaves some out. The sample carries about 190,000 clones, 60% to 85% recorded once. The chain carries TRBV14 and TRBJ2-1, with 9 nucleotides matching TRBD1. The sequenced material came from PBMCs. This TCR came from a woman aged 40 to 50 in good health and CMV-seronegative. The CDR3 DNA follows: TGTGCCAGCAGCCAAGGGCGGACAGGGGCCACAGAAGAGCAGTTCTTC. Translating gives CASSQGRTGATEEQFF.